This paragraph covers one T cell receptor beta chain sequence. Its antigen is not identified. This sample's TCRbeta library carried unique molecular identifier barcodes. TCRdb re-called the PCR reads with MiXCR, one entry per CDR3 protein. The data hold about a million distinct CDR3 sequences, with 25% to 35% observed a single time. V was trimmed by 6 bases and J by 1 base, leaving 15 bases between them. This CDR3 is 15 amino acids long. This sample stems from a study of T-cell reconstitution after alpha-beta-depleted transplantation in children. The study's findings and limits: Newly made T cells mostly supplied T-cell counts and diversity one year after transplant.

Sequences were derived from PBMCs, mostly from graft donor cells, sampled 360 days after TCRalphabeta/CD19-depleted stem cell transplant. The sequence was obtained from a boy less than two years old who had a stem cell transplant for SCID, so the T cells may come from the graft donor. The chain combines TRBV12-3 or TRBV12-4 with TRBJ1-1; a weak D match, TRBD1 (5 bases). CDR3 sequence reads: CASRGGTQRNTEAFF. The CDR3 bases are TGTGCCAGCAGAGGAGGGACTCAGAGGAACACTGAAGCTTTCTTT.